Ten or more counts support the clone carrying this T cell receptor beta chain. The antigen is unknown. The data were obtained in a study of identical twins. Whole-study results and caveats: Weaker excess twin sharing was seen among beta out-of-frame sequences.

The CDR3 runs to 18 residues. Unmatched junction bases numbered 8, after V lost 5 bases and J lost 0 bases. TCRdb reanalysed the 5' RACE reads using MiXCR and keeps one entry per CDR3 protein. The sample yields around 370,000 distinct CDR3 sequences, roughly 10% seen once. The receptor comes from a woman aged 45-65 years in good health. V gene TRBV12-3 or TRBV12-4 combines with J gene TRBJ2-2, with 11 bases lining up with TRBD1. The material sequenced was naive T cells sorted from blood. The CDR3 spells CASSPTGQGGPNTGELFF. Here the CDR3 DNA reads TGTGCCAGCAGTCCCACGGGACAGGGGGGACCGAACACCGGGGAGCTGTTTTTT.